This TCR beta chain was sequenced in a study of human T cells and chemical hapten exposure. This clonotype was seen only a few times. As to time point: pre-sensitization, week 0. Treatment here: therapeutic diphenylcyclopropenone sensitization with weekly scalp DPC. Looked up from germline, CDR1 is ENHRY and CDR2 is SYGVKD. The CDR3 consists of 14 residues. The V and J ends lost 6 bases and 5 bases, in that order; junction bases with no gene match: 6. In the library, unique molecular identifiers were attached to individual cDNA molecules. MiXCR was run by TCRdb on the RACE reads, yielding one entry per CDR3 protein. Here the sample spans some 400,000 distinct CDR3 sequences, approximately 5.1% being singletons.

The specimen comprised whole blood, sampled in connection with sensitization to the hapten diphenylcyclopropenone (DPC). This clonotype was sampled from a woman aged 50 to 60 with alopecia areata. Some clones in this sample may be carry-over from other donors' samples. The chain is built from TRBV10-3 and TRBJ2-2, with 7 bases fitting TRBD1. This CDR3 is CAIRGDSKTGELFF. The CDR3, as DNA: TGTGCCATCAGGGGGGACAGTAAGACCGGGGAGCTGTTTTTT.